This T cell receptor (beta chain) stems from a study of CD8+ T cells in alopecia areata. Study-level background: The study gave treated patients oral tofacitinib at 5 to 10 mg twice daily. General study points: Resident alphabeta T cells of normal skin are also sequenced in scalp samples. Affected scalp, especially in alopecia totalis/universalis, had a higher clonality than normal scalp did.

J lost 2 bases, V lost 7 bases, and 17 bases had no gene match. This CDR3 has 17 amino acids. Germline V gene lookup returns CDR1 GTSNPN and CDR2 SVGIG (reference sequence). Sequencing templates came from extracted RNA that was reverse transcribed into cDNA. Data came from immunoSEQ multiplex PCR; TCRdb stores just in-frame clones and leaves some out. The data show over 150,000 clones, approximately 59% seen once. On this clone: Antigen unknown.

The sequence was collected from a human donor with alopecia areata. The chain has TRBV30 and TRBJ1-5; 7 nucleotides align to TRBD1. The sequencing here drew on CD4+ T cells sorted from blood, taken at week 0. The CDR3 DNA sequence: TGTGCCTTATCTCCCGGGACAGACCTGTCTCGCAATCAGCCCCAGCATTTT. This codes for CALSPGTDLSRNQPQHF.